The 5 T cell receptor beta chains given below trace back to one sample, sequenced in a study of memory CD4+ T cells and cytomegalovirus serostatus. Single viable CD3+CD4+CD8-CD45RO+ cells were sorted as the memory CD4+ T cells. The protocol was immunoSEQ multiplex PCR, while the TCRdb copy is restricted to in-frame clones and leaves out a portion. This sample has about 41,000 clones, with 75% to 85% found just once. Input material: memory CD4+ T cells from blood. All receptors come from an adult in good health and CMV-seronegative.

V and J are TRBV9 and TRBJ2-5; D not certain. Trimming left V 3 bases short and J 4 bases short, with 7 bases between. The CDR3 has 12 amino acids. Looked up from germline, CDR1 is SGDLS and CDR2 is YYNGEE. CDR3 sequence reads: CASSAGGETQYF. The CDR3 DNA is TGTGCCAGCAGCGCTGGCGGAGAGACCCAGTACTTC.

This rearrangement joins TRBV11-2 to TRBJ2-1, with TRBD1 matching 8 bases. The V and J ends lost 1 base and 13 bases, in that order; junction bases with no gene match: 12. The germline V gene has CDR1 SGHAT and CDR2 FQNNGV. The CDR3 is made up of 15 amino acids. This CDR3 is CASSLGGTGTNTQFF. The CDR3 DNA follows: TGTGCCAGCAGCTTAGGAGGGACAGGAACGAACACCCAGTTCTTC.

This clone was found once. The chain couples TRBV4-3 to TRBJ2-7, with 8 positions matching TRBD1. The germline CDR1 and CDR2 sequences are LGHNA and YSLEER. Trimming removed 0 bases from V and 4 bases from J; junction bases left unmatched: 5. There are 15 residues in the CDR3. Written as DNA, the CDR3 is TGCGCCAGCAGCCAAGATGGGACAGGAAGGTACGAGCAGTACTTC. It specifies CASSQDGTGRYEQYF.

This chain joins TRBV6-6 and TRBJ1-2, with 9 nucleotides matching TRBD1. Germline trimming cut 6 bases from V and 7 bases from J; bases unmatched to any gene: 9. CDR3 size: 14 residues. Germline V gene sequence: CDR1 MNHNY, CDR2 SVGAGI (reference sequence). The CDR3 region has the DNA TGTGCCAGCAGGGAACAGGGGGCTGGGGGTGGCTACACCTTC. Translation gives CASREQGAGGGYTF.

This chain connects TRBV11-2 to TRBJ1-3; maybe TRBD1 (6 bases). Germline CDR1 SGHAT, CDR2 FQNNGV. CDR3 length: 16 residues. Trimming took 3 bases from V and 0 from J, leaving 12 bases between them. This chain's CDR3 is CASSFFQGSSGNTIYF. The CDR3 DNA reads TGTGCCAGCAGCTTCTTCCAGGGGTCCTCTGGAAACACCATATATTTT.